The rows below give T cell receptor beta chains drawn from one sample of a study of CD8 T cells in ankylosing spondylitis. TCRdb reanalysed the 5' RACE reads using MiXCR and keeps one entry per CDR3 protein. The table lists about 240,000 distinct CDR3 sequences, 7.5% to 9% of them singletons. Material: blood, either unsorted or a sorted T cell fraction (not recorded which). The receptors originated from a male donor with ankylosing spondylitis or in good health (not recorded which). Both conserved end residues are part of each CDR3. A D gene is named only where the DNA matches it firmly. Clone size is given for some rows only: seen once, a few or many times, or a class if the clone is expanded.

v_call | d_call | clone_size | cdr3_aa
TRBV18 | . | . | CASSPGGDTEAFF
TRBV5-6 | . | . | CASSLAREQFF
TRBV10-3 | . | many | CAISESAGATDTQYF
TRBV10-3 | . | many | CAIRAGQERDTGELFF
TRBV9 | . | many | CASSPGTPKIGEKLFF
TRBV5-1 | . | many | CASSLEQGENTEAFF
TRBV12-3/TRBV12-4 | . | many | CASSVPLNGANVLTF
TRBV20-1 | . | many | CSAHHEGELQEKLFF
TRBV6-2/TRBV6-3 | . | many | CASSYGGGELFF
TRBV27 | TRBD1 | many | CASSLSSTGITDTQYF
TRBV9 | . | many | CASSPQWNSPLHF
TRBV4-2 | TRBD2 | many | CASSQDSPHGTTTEQYF
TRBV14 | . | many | CASSQERQQYF
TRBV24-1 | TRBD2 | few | CATSESTSGGDEQFF
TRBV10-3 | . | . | CAISESTAGDTIYF
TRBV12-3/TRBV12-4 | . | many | CASSLTHEQYF
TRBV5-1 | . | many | CASSLAYGETQYF
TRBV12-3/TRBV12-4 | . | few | CASSRDGTSTDTQYF
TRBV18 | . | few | CASSPATSTDTQYF
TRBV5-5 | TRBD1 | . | CASSLTGGLNTEAFF